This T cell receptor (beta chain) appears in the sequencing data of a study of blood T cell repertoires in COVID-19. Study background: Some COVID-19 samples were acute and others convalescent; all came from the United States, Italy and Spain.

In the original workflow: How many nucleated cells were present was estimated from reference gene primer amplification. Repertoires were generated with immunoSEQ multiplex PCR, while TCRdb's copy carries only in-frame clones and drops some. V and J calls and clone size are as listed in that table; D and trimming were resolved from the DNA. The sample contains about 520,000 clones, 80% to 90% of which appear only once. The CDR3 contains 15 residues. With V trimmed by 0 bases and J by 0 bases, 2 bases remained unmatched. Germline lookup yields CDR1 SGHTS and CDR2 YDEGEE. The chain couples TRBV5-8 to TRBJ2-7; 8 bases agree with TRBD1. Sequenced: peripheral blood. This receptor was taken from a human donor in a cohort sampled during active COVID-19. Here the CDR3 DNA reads TGTGCCAGCAGCTTGGCTCAGGGGGCCTCCTACGAGCAGTACTTC. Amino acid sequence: CASSLAQGASYEQYF.